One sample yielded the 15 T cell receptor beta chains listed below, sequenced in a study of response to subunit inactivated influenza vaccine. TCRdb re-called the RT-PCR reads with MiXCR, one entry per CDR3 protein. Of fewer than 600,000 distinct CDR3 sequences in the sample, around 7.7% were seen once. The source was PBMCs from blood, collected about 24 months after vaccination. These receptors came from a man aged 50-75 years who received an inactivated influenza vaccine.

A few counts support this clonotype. For the CDR3, the DNA is TGTGCCAGCAGTTTGACCCTTCAGGGGGGGGGTGAGCAGTTCTTC. It translates to CASSLTLQGGGEQFF. The chain carries TRBV27 and TRBJ2-1; D is tentatively TRBD1 or TRBD2 (7 bases each). Germline-derived CDR1 and CDR2 are MNHEY and SMNVEV (reference sequence). This CDR3 contains 15 residues. With 3 bases removed from V and 9 bases from J, the gap between germline ends came to 18 bases.

CDR3 sequence reads: CSARAPQTGGYEQYF. The CDR3, as DNA: TGCAGTGCTAGGGCTCCTCAGACAGGGGGCTACGAGCAGTACTTC. The V call is TRBV20-1, the J call TRBJ2-7, with 9 bases aligning to TRBD1. Unmatched junction bases numbered 9, after V lost 3 bases and J lost 3 bases. The CDR3 runs to 15 residues. Germline CDR1 and CDR2: DFQATT and SNEGSKA (reference sequence).

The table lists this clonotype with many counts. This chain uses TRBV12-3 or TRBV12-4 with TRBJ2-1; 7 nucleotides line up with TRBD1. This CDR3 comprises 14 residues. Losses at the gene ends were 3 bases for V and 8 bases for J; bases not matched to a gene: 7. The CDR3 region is CASSLTGDSDEQFF. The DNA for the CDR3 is TGTGCCAGCAGTTTGACCGGGGACAGCGATGAGCAGTTCTTC.

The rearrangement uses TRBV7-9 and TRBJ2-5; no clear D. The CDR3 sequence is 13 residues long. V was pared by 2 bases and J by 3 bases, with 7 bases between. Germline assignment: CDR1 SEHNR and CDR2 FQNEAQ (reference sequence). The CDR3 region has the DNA TGTGCCAGCAGCTTAAATGCGGAAGAGACCCAGTACTTC. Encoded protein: CASSLNAEETQYF.

The CDR3 loop is CSAQRELADTQYF. Here the CDR3 DNA reads TGCAGTGCGCAGCGGGAGCTGGCAGATACGCAGTATTTT. The chain recombines TRBV20-1 with TRBJ2-3; 8 positions match TRBD2. The junction had 6 bases not matched to a gene; V was cut back by 6 bases and J by 4 bases. CDR3 length: 13 amino acids. CDR1 and CDR2 from the germline V gene are DFQATT and SNEGSKA (reference sequence).

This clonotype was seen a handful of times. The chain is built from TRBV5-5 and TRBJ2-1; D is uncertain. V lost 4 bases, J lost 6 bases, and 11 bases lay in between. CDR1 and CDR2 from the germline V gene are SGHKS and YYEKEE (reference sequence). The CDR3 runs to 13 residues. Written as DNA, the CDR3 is TGTGCCAGCAGCCTCATGTCAGGCAATGAGCAGTTCTTC. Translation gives CASSLMSGNEQFF.

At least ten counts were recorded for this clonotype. In DNA form, the CDR3 reads TGTGCCATCAGTGGGACTAGCCCAGATACGCAGTATTTT. It is translated as CAISGTSPDTQYF. The rearrangement uses TRBV10-3 and TRBJ2-3; 8 bases are shared with TRBD2. Germline lookup yields CDR1 ENHRY and CDR2 SYGVKD. The CDR3 runs to 13 residues. With 4 bases clipped from V and 4 bases from J, the junction kept 1 base outside the gene matches.

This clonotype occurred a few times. CDR3 DNA sequence: TGTGCCAGCAGCCCAGACGGGCGGGGGGGCCTTGAGCAGTTCTTC. It specifies CASSPDGRGGLEQFF. The chain joins TRBV7-2 to TRBJ2-1, with TRBD2 matching 9 bases. This CDR3 region has 15 residues. The trim removed 5 bases at V and 9 bases at J, leaving 11 bases unmatched. The germline V gene has CDR1 SGHTA and CDR2 FQGNSA.

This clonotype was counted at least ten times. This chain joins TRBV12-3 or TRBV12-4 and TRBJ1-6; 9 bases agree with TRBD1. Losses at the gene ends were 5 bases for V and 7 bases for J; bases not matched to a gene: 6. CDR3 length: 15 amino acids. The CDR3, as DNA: TGTGCCAGCAGTCCACAGGGGGCTCGGAATTCACCCCTCCACTTT. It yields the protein CASSPQGARNSPLHF.

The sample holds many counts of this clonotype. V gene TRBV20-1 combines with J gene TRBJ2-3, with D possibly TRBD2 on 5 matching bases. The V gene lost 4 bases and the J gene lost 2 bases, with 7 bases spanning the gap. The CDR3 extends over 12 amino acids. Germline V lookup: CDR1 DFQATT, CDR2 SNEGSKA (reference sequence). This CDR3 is CSAIGNTDTQYF. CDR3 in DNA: TGCAGTGCTATCGGGAACACAGATACGCAGTATTTT.

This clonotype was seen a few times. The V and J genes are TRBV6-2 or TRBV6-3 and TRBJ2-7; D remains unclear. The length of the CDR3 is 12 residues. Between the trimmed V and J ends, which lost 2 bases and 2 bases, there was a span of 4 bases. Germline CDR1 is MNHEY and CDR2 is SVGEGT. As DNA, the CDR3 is TGTGCCAGCAGTTACCAACCCTACGAGCAGTACTTC. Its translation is CASSYQPYEQYF.

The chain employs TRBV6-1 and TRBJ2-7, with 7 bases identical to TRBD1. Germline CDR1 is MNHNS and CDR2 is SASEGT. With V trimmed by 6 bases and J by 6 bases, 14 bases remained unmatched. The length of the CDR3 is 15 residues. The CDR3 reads CASRSTGSGSGEQYF. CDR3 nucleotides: TGTGCCAGCAGGTCGACAGGGTCAGGTTCGGGCGAGCAGTACTTC.

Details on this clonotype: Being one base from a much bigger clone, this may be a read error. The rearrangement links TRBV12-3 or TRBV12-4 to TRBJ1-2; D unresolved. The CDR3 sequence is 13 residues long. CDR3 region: CASSLQERYGCTF. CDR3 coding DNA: TGTGCCAGCAGTTTACAGGAGAGGTATGGCTGCACCTTC.

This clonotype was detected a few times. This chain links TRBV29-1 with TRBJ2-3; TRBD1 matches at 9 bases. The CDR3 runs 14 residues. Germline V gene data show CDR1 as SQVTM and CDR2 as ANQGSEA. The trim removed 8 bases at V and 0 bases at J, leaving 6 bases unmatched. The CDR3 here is CSTTGGSSTDTQYF. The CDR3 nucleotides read TGCAGCACGACAGGGGGGAGTAGCACAGATACGCAGTATTTT.

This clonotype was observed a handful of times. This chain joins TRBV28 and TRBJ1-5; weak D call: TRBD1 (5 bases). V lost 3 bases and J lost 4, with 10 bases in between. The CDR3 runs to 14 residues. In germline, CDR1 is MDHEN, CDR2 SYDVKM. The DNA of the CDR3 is TGTGCCAGCAGTTTGCCAGGGATTAATCAGCCCCAGCATTTT. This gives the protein CASSLPGINQPQHF.